A selection of T cell receptor beta chains follows, all from one sample in a study of blood T cells in healthy people across ages. MiXCR, run by TCRdb on the 5' RACE reads, gives a single entry per CDR3 protein. The sample records about 1,600,000 distinct CDR3 sequences, 42% being singletons. Sequencing was performed on blood. The receptors come from a woman aged 18-30 years in good health. The CDR3 runs from the conserved cysteine through the conserved F or W. Each record gives: CDR3 length, V gene, clone size, D gene, J gene, CDR3 protein, CDR3 DNA. The D gene is left open where the match is weak. Some rows mark clone size as missing; the rest say once, few, many or name a class of expanded clone.

16	TRBV7-2	few	TRBD2	TRBJ2-1	CASSLLGSGAGDEQFF	TGTGCCAGCAGCTTATTAGGCAGCGGGGCGGGCGATGAGCAGTTCTTC
21	TRBV5-1	.	.	TRBJ2-7	CASSLPPTTGLVAKPSYEQYF	TGCGCCAGCAGCTTGCCCCCGACAACAGGGCTCGTAGCGAAACCCTCCTACGAGCAGTACTTC
16	TRBV5-1	few	TRBD1	TRBJ1-1	CASSLAFTGVDTEAFF	TGCGCCAGCAGCTTGGCTTTCACAGGGGTGGACACTGAAGCTTTCTTT
16	TRBV27	.	.	TRBJ2-3	CASGGGGFFSTDTQYF	TGTGCCAGCGGAGGGGGGGGGTTCTTTAGCACAGATACGCAGTATTTT
18	TRBV5-5	few	.	TRBJ1-6	CASSLGFWGIQNNSPLHF	TGTGCCAGCAGCTTAGGATTTTGGGGCATACAGAATAATTCACCCCTCCACTTT
16	TRBV7-7	.	.	TRBJ2-7	CASRLSVHRSYNEQYF	TGTGCCAGCAGGCTTAGCGTTCACCGTTCCTACAATGAGCAGTACTTC
15	TRBV3-1	once	.	TRBJ2-7	CASSPPAGASYEQYF	TGTGCCAGCAGCCCTCCCGCGGGGGCCTCCTACGAGCAGTACTTC
18	TRBV21-1	few	.	TRBJ2-7	CASSKGSEGQSAIYEQYF	TGTGCCAGCAGCAAAGGGAGTGAGGGACAGAGTGCGATCTACGAGCAGTACTTC
18	TRBV28	.	TRBD2	TRBJ2-3	CASPPPSGRGSSTDTQYF	TGTGCCAGCCCCCCCCCGAGCGGGAGGGGGTCTAGCACAGATACGCAGTATTTT
16	TRBV12-3/TRBV12-4	.	.	TRBJ1-1	CASSLPGRDPNTEAFF	TGTGCCAGCAGCCTACCCGGGAGGGACCCGAACACTGAAGCTTTCTTT
16	TRBV5-1	few	.	TRBJ2-1	CASSSRFTDLRNEQFF	TGCGCCAGCAGCTCCCGTTTTACCGACCTTAGGAATGAGCAGTTCTTC
12	TRBV29-1	.	TRBD2	TRBJ2-2	CSGEGGSGELFF	TGCAGCGGGGAGGGAGGTTCCGGGGAGCTGTTTTTT
16	TRBV7-2	.	.	TRBJ1-5	CASSLEWTRSNQPQHF	TGTGCCAGCAGCTTAGAATGGACAAGGAGCAATCAGCCCCAGCATTTT
18	TRBV7-9	.	TRBD1	TRBJ2-7	CASSSSIVRDREVREQYF	TGTGCCAGCAGCTCCTCCATTGTCCGGGACAGGGAGGTGCGGGAGCAGTACTTC
12	TRBV5-1	few	.	TRBJ2-7	CASSPGSPEQYF	TGCGCCAGCAGTCCGGGGTCCCCCGAGCAGTACTTC
13	TRBV28	.	.	TRBJ2-1	CASSEDPGPEQFF	TGTGCCAGCAGTGAAGATCCGGGTCCCGAGCAGTTCTTC
14	TRBV20-1	.	.	TRBJ2-5	CSARGAGPQETQYF	TGCAGTGCTAGAGGGGCGGGACCCCAAGAGACCCAGTACTTC
14	TRBV24-1	few	.	TRBJ2-1	CATASGSSYNEQFF	TGTGCCACGGCTTCGGGCAGCTCCTACAATGAGCAGTTCTTC
15	TRBV5-1	few	.	TRBJ2-1	CASSLSTGTNNEQFF	TGCGCCAGCAGCTTGAGTACGGGGACAAACAATGAGCAGTTCTTC
18	TRBV7-2	.	TRBD2	TRBJ2-7	CASSLGGLAGTQTYEQYF	TGTGCCAGCAGCTTAGGTGGACTAGCGGGGACCCAAACCTACGAGCAGTACTTC
14	TRBV7-3	few	TRBD2	TRBJ2-3	CASSAGGAADTQYF	TGTGCCAGCAGCGCCGGGGGGGCGGCAGATACGCAGTATTTT